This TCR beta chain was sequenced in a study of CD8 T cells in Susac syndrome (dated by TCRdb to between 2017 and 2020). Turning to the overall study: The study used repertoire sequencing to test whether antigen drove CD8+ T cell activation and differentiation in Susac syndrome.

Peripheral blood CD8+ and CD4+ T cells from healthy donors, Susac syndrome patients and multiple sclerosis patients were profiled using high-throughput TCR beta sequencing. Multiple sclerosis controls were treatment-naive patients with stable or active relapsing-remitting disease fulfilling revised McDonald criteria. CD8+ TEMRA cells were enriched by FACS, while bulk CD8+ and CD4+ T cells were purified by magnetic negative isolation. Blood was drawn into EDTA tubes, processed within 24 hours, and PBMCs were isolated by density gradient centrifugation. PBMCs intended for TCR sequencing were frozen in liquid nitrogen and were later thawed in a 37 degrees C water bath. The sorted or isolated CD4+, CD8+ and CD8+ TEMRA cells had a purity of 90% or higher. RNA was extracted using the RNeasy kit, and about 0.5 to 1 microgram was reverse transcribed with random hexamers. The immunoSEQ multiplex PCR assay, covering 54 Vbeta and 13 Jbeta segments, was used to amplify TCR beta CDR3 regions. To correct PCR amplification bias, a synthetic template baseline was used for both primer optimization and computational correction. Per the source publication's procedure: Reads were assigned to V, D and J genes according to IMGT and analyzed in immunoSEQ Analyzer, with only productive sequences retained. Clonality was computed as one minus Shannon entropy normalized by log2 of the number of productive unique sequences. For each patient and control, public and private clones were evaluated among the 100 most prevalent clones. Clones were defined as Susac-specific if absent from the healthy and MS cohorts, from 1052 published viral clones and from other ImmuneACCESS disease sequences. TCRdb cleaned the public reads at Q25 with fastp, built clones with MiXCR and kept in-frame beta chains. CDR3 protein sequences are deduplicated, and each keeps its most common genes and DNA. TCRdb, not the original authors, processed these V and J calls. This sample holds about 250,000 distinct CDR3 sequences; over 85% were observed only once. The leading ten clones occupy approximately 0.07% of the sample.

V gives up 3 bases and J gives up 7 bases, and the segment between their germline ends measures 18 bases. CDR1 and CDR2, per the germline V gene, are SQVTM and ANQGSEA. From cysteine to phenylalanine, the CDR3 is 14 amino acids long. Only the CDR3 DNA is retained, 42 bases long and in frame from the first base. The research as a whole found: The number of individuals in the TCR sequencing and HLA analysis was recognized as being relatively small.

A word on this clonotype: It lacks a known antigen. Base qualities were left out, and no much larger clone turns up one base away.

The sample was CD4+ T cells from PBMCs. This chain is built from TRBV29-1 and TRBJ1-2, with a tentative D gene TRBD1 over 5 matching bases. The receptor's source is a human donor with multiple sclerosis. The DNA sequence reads TGCAGCGTTGATCGGGCAGGTCAGGGTTCTGGCTACACCTTC. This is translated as CSVDRAGQGSGYTF.